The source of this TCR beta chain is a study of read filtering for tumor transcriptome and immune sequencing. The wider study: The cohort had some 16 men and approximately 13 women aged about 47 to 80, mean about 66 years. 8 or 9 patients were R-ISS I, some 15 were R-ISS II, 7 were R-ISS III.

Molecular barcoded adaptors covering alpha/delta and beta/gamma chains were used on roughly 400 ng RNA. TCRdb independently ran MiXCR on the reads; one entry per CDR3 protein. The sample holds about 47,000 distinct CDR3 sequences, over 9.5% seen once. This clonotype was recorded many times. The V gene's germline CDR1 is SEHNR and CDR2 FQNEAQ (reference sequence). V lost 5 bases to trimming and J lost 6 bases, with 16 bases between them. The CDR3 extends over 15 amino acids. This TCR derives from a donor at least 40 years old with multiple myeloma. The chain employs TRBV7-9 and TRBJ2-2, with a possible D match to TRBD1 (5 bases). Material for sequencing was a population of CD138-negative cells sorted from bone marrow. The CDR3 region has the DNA TGTGCCAGCAGCCAAGGGGCAATAGGTGCCGGGGAGCTGTTTTTT. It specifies CASSQGAIGAGELFF.